The entry that follows covers one T cell receptor (beta chain) sequence. Its antigen is as yet unknown. The sample belongs to a study of glioma-infiltrating T cells after dendritic cell vaccination. Overall study: Treatment, given 2003 to 2012, was autologous tumor lysate-pulsed dendritic cell vaccination.

General study points: Longer survival after dendritic cell vaccination followed higher pretreatment TIL content.

Assay: immunoSEQ multiplex PCR; the TCRdb copy retains only in-frame clones and omits some. The data contain 30,000 to 40,000 clones, just under 85% of them singletons. The receptor was isolated from a human donor with glioblastoma. Specimen: blood, collected before dendritic cell vaccination.

CDR3 protein: CASSLGGATNTGELFF. The CDR3 coding sequence is TGCGCCAGCAGCTTGGGCGGGGCTACGAACACCGGGGAGCTGTTTTTT. The chain joins TRBV5-1 to TRBJ2-2, with D possibly matching TRBD2 (6 bases). V was clipped by 0 bases and J by 0 bases, with 9 bases between them. The CDR3 sequence is 16 residues long. In germline, CDR1 is SGHRS, CDR2 YFSETQ.